This T cell receptor beta chain was obtained from a study of blood T cells in healthy people across ages. CDR1 SGHRS and CDR2 YFSETQ come from the germline V gene. V lost 6 bases and J lost 5, with 20 bases in between. The CDR3 loop spans 15 amino acids. General study points: The fall in TCR beta diversity per million T cells was roughly linear with age. CMV infection status of these donors was not known.

Concerning this clonotype itself: The antigen is unknown.

A J-beta primer mix and a sample-barcoded 5' primer were used in a second PCR of roughly 7 to 12 cycles. Tagging of each cDNA molecule was performed by a template-switch adaptor with 12 random nucleotides. TCRdb passed the 5' RACE reads through MiXCR, listing each CDR3 protein once. This table holds 700,000 to 950,000 distinct CDR3 sequences, about 62% found once. V gene TRBV5-1 combines with J gene TRBJ2-5; the D gene is possibly TRBD2 (6 bases). The sample taken for sequencing was blood. This sequence was found in a man aged 25-40 years in good health. Here the CDR3 DNA reads TGCGCCAGCATTACCTTCCCCGGGGGATCTGAGACCCAGTACTTC. This sequence encodes CASITFPGGSETQYF.